This T cell receptor beta chain was sequenced in a study of blood T cell repertoires in COVID-19. Background on the study: The United States, Italy and Spain provided the acute and convalescent COVID-19 samples. PBMCs, B-cell-depleted T cells, or T cells provided the cDNA or gDNA that made up the material.

Germline V gene data show CDR1 as SGHTA and CDR2 as FQGTGA. J lost 1 base, V lost 8 bases, and 8 bases had no gene match. This CDR3 contains 17 residues. The authors' processing: Researchers report that nucleated cell counts were estimated from reference gene primer amplification. TCRdb's copy holds only in-frame clones and misses some; the assay was immunoSEQ multiplex PCR. The D gene and trimming were derived from the DNA, and the V and J assignments and clone size from that table. The profile shows over 120,000 clones, around 81% of them singletons. This receptor was identified in a woman aged 55-69 years with acute or convalescent COVID-19. The material sequenced was peripheral blood. This sequence joins TRBV7-3 and TRBJ2-6, with 10 positions matching TRBD2. CDR3 nucleotides: TGTGCCAGCGCCCGGACTAGCGGTACTTCTGGGGCCAACGTCCTGACTTTC. Protein product: CASARTSGTSGANVLTF.